This TCR beta chain was identified during a study of OX40 agonist ivuxolimab in advanced cancers. In terms of the full investigation: Ivuxolimab was a fully human IgG2 agonistic monoclonal antibody targeting the costimulatory receptor OX40 (CD134). Intravenous ivuxolimab was administered to patients every 2 weeks at six dose levels: 0.01, 0.1, 0.3, 1.5, 3 and 10 mg/kg. Among the approximately 54 dose-escalation patients, some 20 had hepatocellular carcinoma, roughly 15 melanoma, 9 renal cell carcinoma and 9 head and neck cancer. In the dose-escalation cohort, 70% to 85% of patients were male, and the mean age was approximately 60 years, with a range of roughly 20 to 80. Prior anti-PD-1, anti-PD-L1 or anti-CTLA-4 therapy was permitted, and approximately 39% of dose-escalation patients had received checkpoint inhibitors. Partial responses occurred in three dose-escalation patients: two with cutaneous melanoma and one with hepatocellular carcinoma. The point of sequencing TCRbeta in the periphery was to test whether ivuxolimab changed TCR sequence diversity and drove clonal T-cell expansion. The paper describes the monotherapy dose-escalation part (N ≈ 51 patients) of the phase I trial of ivuxolimab. What the authors observed across the whole study: At doses of 0.1 to 3.0 mg/kg, clonal expansion of both CD4+ and CD8+ blood T cells was observed from baseline to week 6. After ivuxolimab, more expanded clones were found on average in CD8+ T cells than in CD4+ T cells. The antigen specificity of the peripheral T cells that underwent clonal expansion was not determined. In the 0.1-3.0 mg/kg groups, partial responders had among the lowest normalized peripheral clonal expansion, particularly in CD8+ T cells. Low levels of normalized T-cell clonal expansion were also seen in some patients who did not respond.

Remarks on this clone: The target of this receptor is not known. No much larger clone is present one base from it, and per-base qualities are unavailable.

The trial excluded patients who had a history of autoimmune disease or were on systemic immunosuppression. Peripheral blood for TCR sequencing was drawn from every dose cohort at baseline, at cycle 4 day 1 and at cycle 7 day 1. Samples came from an open-label, multicenter, first-in-human phase I dose-escalation trial of ivuxolimab. The trial enrolled adults with locally advanced or metastatic head and neck squamous cell, hepatocellular, melanoma or renal cell carcinoma. CD4+ and CD8+ T cells were sorted separately from peripheral blood before TCR sequencing. Genomic DNA was isolated from the sorted cells so that the TCRbeta CDR3 region could be sequenced. The immunoSEQ Assay was used for sequencing of TCRbeta CDR3 regions. In TCRdb, the immuneACCESS table is reduced to in-frame sequences with V and J assigned. These tables do not hold every clone; where another copy was compared, an unresolved V gene accounts for under half, and the others remain unexplained. The sample table records under 90,000 clones; more than 70% of these occur just once. The ten top clones hold around 2.1% of the sample.

Sequences SGHTA (CDR1) and FQGNSA (CDR2) are obtained from the germline V gene. At the junction V is shortened by 5 bases and J by 6 bases, with 14 bases in between. Taken from cysteine to phenylalanine, the CDR3 has 13 residues. The DNA shown is the 39-base CDR3, in frame from base 1. The V and J genes are TRBV7-2 and TRBJ2-7; the D gene cannot be resolved reliably. The sample was CD4+ or CD8+ T cells sorted from blood, taken in a trial of the OX40 agonist ivuxolimab. The TCR originated in an adult with an advanced solid tumor such as melanoma, head and neck, liver or kidney cancer. The CDR3 reads as follows: CASSLGPIGEQYF. The sequenced DNA is TGTGCCAGCAGCCTAGGTCCGATTGGCGAGCAGTACTTC.